Listed here is a single T cell receptor (beta chain). The entry originates in a study of technical replicates of blood from a handful of donors. The assay was immunoSEQ multiplex PCR, and TCRdb's table has in-frame clones only and misses some. The sample has 50,000 to 70,000 clones, 93% seen once. The germline V gene encodes CDR1 SGHRS and CDR2 YFSETQ. Trimming stripped 4 bases from V and 4 bases from J, with 17 bases between. The CDR3 consists of 16 residues. Sequenced input: PBMCs. This TCR was sampled from a human donor in good health. Some clones in this sample may be carry-over from other donors' samples. The genes are TRBV5-1 and TRBJ2-2; D perhaps matches TRBD2 (6 bases). DNA of the CDR3: TGCGCCAGCAGCCGGGGGACCCAGGGACCCACCGGGGAGCTGTTTTTT. Translation gives CASSRGTQGPTGELFF. Based on the CDR3 plus reference TRBV5-1 and TRBJ2-2, the full variable domain is KAGVTQTPRYLIKTRGQQVTLSCSPISGHRSVSWYQQTPGQGLQFLFEYFSETQRNKGNFPGRFSGRQFSNSRSEMNVSTLELGDSALYLCASSRGTQGPTGELFFGEGSRLTVL.